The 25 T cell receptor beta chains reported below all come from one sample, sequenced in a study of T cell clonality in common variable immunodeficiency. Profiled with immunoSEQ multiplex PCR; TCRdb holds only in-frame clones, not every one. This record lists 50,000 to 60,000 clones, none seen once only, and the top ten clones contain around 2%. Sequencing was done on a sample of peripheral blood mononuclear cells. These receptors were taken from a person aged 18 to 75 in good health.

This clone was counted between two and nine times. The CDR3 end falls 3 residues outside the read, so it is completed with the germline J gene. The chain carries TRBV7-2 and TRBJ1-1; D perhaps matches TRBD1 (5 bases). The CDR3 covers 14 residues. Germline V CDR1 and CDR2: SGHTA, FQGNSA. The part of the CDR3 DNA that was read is TGTGCCAGCAGCTTAGCGGGGGGAAACTATGGC. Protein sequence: CASSLAGGNYG. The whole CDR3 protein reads CASSLAGGNYGAFF.

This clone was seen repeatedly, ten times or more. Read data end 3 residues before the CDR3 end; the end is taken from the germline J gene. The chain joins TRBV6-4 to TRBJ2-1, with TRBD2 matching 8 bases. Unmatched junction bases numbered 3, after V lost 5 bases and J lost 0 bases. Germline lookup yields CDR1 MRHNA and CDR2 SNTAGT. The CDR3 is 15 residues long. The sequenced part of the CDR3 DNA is TGTGCCAGCAGTCCTCGGGGGGGCTCCTACAATGAG. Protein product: CASSPRGGSYNE. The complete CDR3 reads CASSPRGGSYNEQFF.

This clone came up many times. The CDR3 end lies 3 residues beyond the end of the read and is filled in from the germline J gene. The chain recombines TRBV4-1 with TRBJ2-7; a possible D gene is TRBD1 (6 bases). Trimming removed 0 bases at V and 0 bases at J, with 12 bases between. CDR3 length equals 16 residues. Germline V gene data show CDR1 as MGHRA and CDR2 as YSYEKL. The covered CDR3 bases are TGCGCCAGCAGCCAAGATTCAGGGGACATCTCCTACGAG. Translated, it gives CASSQDSGDISYE. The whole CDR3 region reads CASSQDSGDISYEQYF.

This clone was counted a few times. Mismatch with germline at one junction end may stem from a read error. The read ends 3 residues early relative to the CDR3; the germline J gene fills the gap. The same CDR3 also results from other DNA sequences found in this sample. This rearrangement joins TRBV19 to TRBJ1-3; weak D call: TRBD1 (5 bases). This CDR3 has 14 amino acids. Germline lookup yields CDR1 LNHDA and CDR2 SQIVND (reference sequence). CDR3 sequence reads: CASEQGQGGNTIYF. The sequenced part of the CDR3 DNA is TGTGCCAGTGAGCAGGGCCAGGGAGGAAACACA.

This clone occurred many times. Here the CDR3 reads CSAVIPGQGKNEQFF. The CDR3 DNA, read in part, is TGCAGTGCTGTCATTCCGGGACAGGGGAAAAATGAG. The rearrangement links TRBV20-1 to TRBJ2-1, with 10 nucleotides matching TRBD1. With the read ending 3 residues before the CDR3 end, the germline J gene is used to fill in that end. CDR3 length: 15 residues. Germline CDR1 and CDR2: DFQATT and SNEGSKA (reference sequence). The J segment lost 7 bases and the V segment lost 5 bases, leaving 11 bases of the junction unmatched.

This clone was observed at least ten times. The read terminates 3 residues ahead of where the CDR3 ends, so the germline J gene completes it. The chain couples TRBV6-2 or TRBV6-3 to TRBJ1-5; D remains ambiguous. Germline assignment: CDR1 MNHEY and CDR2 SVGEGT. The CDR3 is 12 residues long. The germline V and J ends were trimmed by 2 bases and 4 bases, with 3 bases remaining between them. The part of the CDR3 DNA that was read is TGTGCCAGCAGTTACGCGAATCAGCCC. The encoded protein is CASSYANQP. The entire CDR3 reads CASSYANQPQHF.

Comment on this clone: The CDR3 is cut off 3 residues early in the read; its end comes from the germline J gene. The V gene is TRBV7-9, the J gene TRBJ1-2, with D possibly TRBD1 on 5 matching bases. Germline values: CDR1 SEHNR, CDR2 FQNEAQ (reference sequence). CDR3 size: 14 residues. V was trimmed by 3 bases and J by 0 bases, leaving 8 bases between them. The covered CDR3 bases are TGTGCCAGCAGCTTCGGGGGGGCTAACTATGGC. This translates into CASSFGGANYG. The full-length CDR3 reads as CASSFGGANYGYTF.

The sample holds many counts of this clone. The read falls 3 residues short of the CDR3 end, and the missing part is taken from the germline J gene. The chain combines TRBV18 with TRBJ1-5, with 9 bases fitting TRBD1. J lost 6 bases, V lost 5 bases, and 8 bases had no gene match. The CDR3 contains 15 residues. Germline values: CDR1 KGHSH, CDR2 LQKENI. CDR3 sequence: CASSITGGEGQPQHF. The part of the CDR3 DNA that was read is TGTGCCAGCTCAATCACAGGGGGCGAAGGTCAGCCC.

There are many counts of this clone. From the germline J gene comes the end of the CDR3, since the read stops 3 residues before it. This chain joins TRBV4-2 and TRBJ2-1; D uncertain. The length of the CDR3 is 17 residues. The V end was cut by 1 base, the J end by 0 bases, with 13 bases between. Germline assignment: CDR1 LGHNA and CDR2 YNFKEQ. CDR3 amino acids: CASSQVMAARSYNEQFF. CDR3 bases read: TGTGCCAGCAGCCAAGTGATGGCGGCCCGCTCCTACAATGAG.

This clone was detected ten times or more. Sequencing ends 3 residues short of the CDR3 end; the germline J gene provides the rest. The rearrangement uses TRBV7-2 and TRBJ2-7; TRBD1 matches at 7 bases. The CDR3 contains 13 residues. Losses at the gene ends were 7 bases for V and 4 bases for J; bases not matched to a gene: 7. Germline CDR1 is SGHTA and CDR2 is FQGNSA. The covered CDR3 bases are TGTGCCAGCACCATGACAGGGCGATACGAG. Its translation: CASTMTGRYE. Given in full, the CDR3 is CASTMTGRYEQYF.

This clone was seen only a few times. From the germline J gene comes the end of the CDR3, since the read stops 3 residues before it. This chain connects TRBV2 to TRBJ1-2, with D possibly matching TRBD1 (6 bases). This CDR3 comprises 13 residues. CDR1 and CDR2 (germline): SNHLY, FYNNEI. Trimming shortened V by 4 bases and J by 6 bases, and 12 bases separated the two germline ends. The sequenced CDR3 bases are TGTGCCAGCAGTGTCGACAGGTCGGATGGC. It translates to CASSVDRSDG. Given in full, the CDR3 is CASSVDRSDGYTF. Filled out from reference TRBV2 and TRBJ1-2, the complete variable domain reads EPEVTQTPSHQVTQMGQEVILRCVPISNHLYFYWYRQILGQKVEFLVSFYNNEISEKSEIFDDQFSVERPDGSNFTLKIRSTKLEDSAMYFCASSVDRSDGYTFGSGTRLTVV.

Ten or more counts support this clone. CDR3 amino acids: CASSQDAGGPGELFF. CDR3 bases read: TGTGCCAGCAGCCAAGATGCGGGGGGGCCCGGGGAG. This chain joins TRBV4-2 and TRBJ2-2; 9 bases line up with TRBD2. The CDR3 extends 3 residues past the end of the read, so its final part is completed from the germline J gene. There are 15 residues in the CDR3. Germline CDR1 reads LGHNA; CDR2 reads YNFKEQ. The V and J ends lost 0 bases and 6 bases, in that order; junction bases with no gene match: 2.

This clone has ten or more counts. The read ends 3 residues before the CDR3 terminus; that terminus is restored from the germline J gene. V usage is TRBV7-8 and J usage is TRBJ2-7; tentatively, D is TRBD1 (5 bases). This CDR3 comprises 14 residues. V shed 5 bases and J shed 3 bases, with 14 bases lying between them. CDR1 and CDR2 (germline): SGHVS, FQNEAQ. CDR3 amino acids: CASSPPDSVYEQYF. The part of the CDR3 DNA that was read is TGTGCCAGCAGCCCGCCAGACAGTGTCTACGAG.

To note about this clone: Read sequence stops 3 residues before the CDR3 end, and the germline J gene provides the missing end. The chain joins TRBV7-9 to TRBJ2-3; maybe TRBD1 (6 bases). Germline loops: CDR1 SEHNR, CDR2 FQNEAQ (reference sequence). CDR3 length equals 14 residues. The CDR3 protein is CASRPDSEAEPQYF. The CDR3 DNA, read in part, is TGTGCCAGCAGACCGGACAGCGAGGCTGAGCCG.

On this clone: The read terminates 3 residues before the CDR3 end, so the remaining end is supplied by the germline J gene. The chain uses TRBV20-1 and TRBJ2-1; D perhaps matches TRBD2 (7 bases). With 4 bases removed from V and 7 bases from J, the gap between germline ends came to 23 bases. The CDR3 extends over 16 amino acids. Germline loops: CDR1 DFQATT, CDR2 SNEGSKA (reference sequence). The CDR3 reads CSAKDQGGTRTNEQFF. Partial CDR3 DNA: TGCAGTGCTAAAGACCAGGGAGGGACAAGAACAAATGAG.

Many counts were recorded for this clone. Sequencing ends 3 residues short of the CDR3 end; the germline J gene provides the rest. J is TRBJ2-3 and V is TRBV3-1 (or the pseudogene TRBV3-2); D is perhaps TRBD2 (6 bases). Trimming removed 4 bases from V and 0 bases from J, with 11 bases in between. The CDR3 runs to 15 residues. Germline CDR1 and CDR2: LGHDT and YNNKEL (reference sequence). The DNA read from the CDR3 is TGTGCCAGCAGCCGAACTAGCCCTAGCACAGATACG. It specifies CASSRTSPSTDT. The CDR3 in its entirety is CASSRTSPSTDTQYF.

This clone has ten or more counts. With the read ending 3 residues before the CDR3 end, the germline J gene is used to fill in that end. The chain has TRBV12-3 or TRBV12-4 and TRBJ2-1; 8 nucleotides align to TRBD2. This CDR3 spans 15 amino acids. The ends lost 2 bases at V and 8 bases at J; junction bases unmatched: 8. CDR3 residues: CASSLRGGRQDEQFF. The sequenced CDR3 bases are TGTGCCAGCAGTTTACGTGGCGGGAGGCAGGATGAG.

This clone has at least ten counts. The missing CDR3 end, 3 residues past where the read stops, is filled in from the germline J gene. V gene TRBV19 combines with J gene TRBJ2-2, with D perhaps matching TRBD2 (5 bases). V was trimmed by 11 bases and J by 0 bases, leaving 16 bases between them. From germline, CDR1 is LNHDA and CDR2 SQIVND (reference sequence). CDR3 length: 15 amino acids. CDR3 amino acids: CAAQRQSANTGELFF. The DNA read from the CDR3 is TGTGCCGCCCAGCGGCAGTCCGCGAACACCGGGGAG.

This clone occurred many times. CDR3 protein: CASSQAVGEMGGDTQYF. The sequenced part of the CDR3 DNA is TGTGCCAGCAGCCAAGCAGTAGGAGAGATGGGGGGAGATACG. The V gene is TRBV4-2, the J gene TRBJ2-3, with a weak D call TRBD2 (6 bases). The read is 3 residues too short to cover the CDR3 end, so that end is filled in from the germline J gene. Trimming removed 1 base at V and 5 bases at J, with 19 bases between. Germline assignment: CDR1 LGHNA and CDR2 YNFKEQ. The CDR3 extends over 17 amino acids.

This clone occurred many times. The covered CDR3 bases are TGTGCCAGCAGCCAGACCGGGACAGGGGGCAGTGAGACC. This sequence encodes CASSQTGTGGSET. The complete CDR3 protein is CASSQTGTGGSETQYF. V is TRBV13 and J is TRBJ2-5; 12 bases are a match to TRBD1. The read gets to within 3 residues of the CDR3 end, and the germline J gene fills in the rest. Germline trimming cut 5 bases from V and 5 bases from J; bases unmatched to any gene: 9. The CDR3 length is 16 residues. The germline V gene encodes CDR1 PRHDT and CDR2 FYEKMQ (reference sequence).

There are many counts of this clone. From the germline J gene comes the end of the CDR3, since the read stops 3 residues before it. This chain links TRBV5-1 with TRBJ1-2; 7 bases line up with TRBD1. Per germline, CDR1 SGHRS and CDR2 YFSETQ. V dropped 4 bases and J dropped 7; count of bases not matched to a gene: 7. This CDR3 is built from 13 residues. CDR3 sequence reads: CASSPTGLAGYTF. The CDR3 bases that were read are TGCGCCAGCAGCCCGACAGGGTTGGCTGGC.

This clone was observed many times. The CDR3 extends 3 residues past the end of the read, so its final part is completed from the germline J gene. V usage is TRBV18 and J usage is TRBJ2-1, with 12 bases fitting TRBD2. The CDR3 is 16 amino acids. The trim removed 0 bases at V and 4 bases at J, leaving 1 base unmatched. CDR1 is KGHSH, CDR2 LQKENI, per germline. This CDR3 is CASSPPGTSGYNEQFF. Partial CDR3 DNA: TGTGCCAGCTCACCACCGGGGACTAGCGGGTACAATGAG.

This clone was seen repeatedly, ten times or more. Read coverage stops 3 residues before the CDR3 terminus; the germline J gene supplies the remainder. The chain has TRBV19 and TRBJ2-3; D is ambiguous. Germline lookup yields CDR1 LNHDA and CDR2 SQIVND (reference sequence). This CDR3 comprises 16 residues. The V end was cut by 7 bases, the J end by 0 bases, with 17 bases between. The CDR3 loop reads CASTPGLHPSTDTQYF. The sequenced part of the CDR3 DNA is TGTGCCAGTACCCCCGGTCTGCACCCGAGCACAGATACG.

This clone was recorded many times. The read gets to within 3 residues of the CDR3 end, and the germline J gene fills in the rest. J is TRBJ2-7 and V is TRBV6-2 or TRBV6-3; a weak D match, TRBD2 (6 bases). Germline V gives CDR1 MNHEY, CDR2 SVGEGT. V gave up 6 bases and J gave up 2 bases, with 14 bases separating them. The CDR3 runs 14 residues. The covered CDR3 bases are TGTGCCAGCAGCTGGTCTAGCGTAGCCTACGAG. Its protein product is CASSWSSVAYE. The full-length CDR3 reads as CASSWSSVAYEQYF.

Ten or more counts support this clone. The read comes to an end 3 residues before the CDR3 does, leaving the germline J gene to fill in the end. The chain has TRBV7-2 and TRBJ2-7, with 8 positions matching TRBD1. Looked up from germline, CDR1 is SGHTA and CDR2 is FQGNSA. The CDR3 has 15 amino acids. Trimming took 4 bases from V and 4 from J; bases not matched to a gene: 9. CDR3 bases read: TGTGCCAGCAGCTCACCGACAGGGGTTAGTTACGAG. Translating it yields CASSSPTGVSYE. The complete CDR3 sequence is CASSSPTGVSYEQYF.